This is a list of T cell receptor beta chains from one sample in a study of beta chain features in type 1 diabetes. Profiled with immunoSEQ multiplex PCR; TCRdb holds only in-frame clones, not every one. The data show 900,000 or so clones, 17% seen once. Sequenced: naive CD4+ T cells from blood. These receptors all stem from a woman between 18 and 29 years old in good health. Each CDR3 is given with its conserved first and last residue. Fields, in order: clone size, J gene, V gene, D gene, CDR3 DNA, CDR3 protein. A D gene is named only where the DNA matches it firmly. Some rows mark clone size as missing; the rest say once, few, many or name a class of expanded clone.

size: NA
J: TRBJ2-1
V: TRBV6-5
D: NA
DNA: TGTGCCAGCAGTTACGGCCCCCTTTTGCGGAATGAGCAGTTCTTC
CDR3: CASSYGPLLRNEQFF

size: NA
J: TRBJ2-7
V: TRBV7-2
D: NA
DNA: TGTGCCAGCAGCTTAGGAAGGCTCCGCACCTACGAGCAGTACTTC
CDR3: CASSLGRLRTYEQYF

size: NA
J: TRBJ1-1
V: TRBV19
D: TRBD1
DNA: TGTGCCAGTAGCCTTCTAAGGGACAGGGCCACTGAAGCTTTCTTT
CDR3: CASSLLRDRATEAFF

size: few
J: TRBJ2-2
V: TRBV11-3
D: NA
DNA: TGTGCCAGCAGCGCCCGTTCCGGGGAGCTGTTTTTT
CDR3: CASSARSGELFF

size: NA
J: TRBJ2-1
V: TRBV18
D: NA
DNA: TGTGCCAGCTCACGACCTCCGCTCGACAATGAGCAGCTCTTC
CDR3: CASSRPPLDNEQLF

size: NA
J: TRBJ2-4
V: TRBV7-2
D: NA
DNA: TGTGCCAGCAGCTTAGCGGTGACTAGGGGCGAGAACATTCAGTACTTC
CDR3: CASSLAVTRGENIQYF

size: NA
J: TRBJ2-1
V: TRBV11-2
D: TRBD2
DNA: TGTGCCAGCAGCCCCGGGCTAGCGGGAGGAAGGAATGAGCAGTTCTTC
CDR3: CASSPGLAGGRNEQFF

size: few
J: TRBJ2-7
V: TRBV29-1
D: NA
DNA: TGCAGCGTTGGGCGGGGGCACCACTCCTACGAGCAGTACTTC
CDR3: CSVGRGHHSYEQYF

size: NA
J: TRBJ2-3
V: TRBV7-9
D: TRBD1
DNA: TGTGCCAGCGGACGACAGGGAACTAGCACAGATACGCAGTATTTT
CDR3: CASGRQGTSTDTQYF

size: NA
J: TRBJ2-1
V: TRBV5-1
D: NA
DNA: TGCGCCAGCAGCTTCACTAGCAATGAGCAGTTCTTC
CDR3: CASSFTSNEQFF

size: NA
J: TRBJ2-7
V: TRBV7-6
D: NA
DNA: TGTGCCAGCAGCTTACTACTCGAGGGGTTCGCCTACGAGCAGTACTTC
CDR3: CASSLLLEGFAYEQYF

size: NA
J: TRBJ2-1
V: TRBV7-9
D: TRBD1
DNA: TGTGCCAGCAGCCAGCCACCGGGACAGGGGGCGCGCAATGAGCAGTTCTTC
CDR3: CASSQPPGQGARNEQFF

size: few
J: TRBJ2-1
V: TRBV9
D: NA
DNA: TGTGCCAGCAGCGTGGTATTTGAGGACCTATGCTACAATGAGCAGTTCTTC
CDR3: CASSVVFEDLCYNEQFF

size: NA
J: TRBJ1-5
V: TRBV6-1
D: NA
DNA: TGTGCCAGCAGCCCAACGGGGGGACGCAATCAGCCCCAGCATTTT
CDR3: CASSPTGGRNQPQHF

size: few
J: TRBJ2-6
V: TRBV4-3
D: NA
DNA: TGCGCCAGCAGCCAAGAGGTTAGGGCGTCTGGGGCCAACGTCCTGACTTTC
CDR3: CASSQEVRASGANVLTF

size: NA
J: TRBJ1-4
V: TRBV20-1
D: NA
DNA: TGCAGTGGGAAAAGAGAGGGACTGTTTTTT
CDR3: CSGKREGLFF

size: NA
J: TRBJ1-2
V: TRBV28
D: TRBD1
DNA: TGTGCCAGCAGTACTGGACAGGGCCCTTATGGCTACACCTTC
CDR3: CASSTGQGPYGYTF

size: NA
J: TRBJ1-3
V: TRBV9
D: NA
DNA: TGTGCCAGCAGCGTAGACAGGGTTGCGAACACCATATATTTT
CDR3: CASSVDRVANTIYF

size: few
J: TRBJ2-3
V: TRBV14
D: NA
DNA: TGTGCCAGCAGCCAAGCCCTTGGCACAGATACGCAGTATTTT
CDR3: CASSQALGTDTQYF

size: NA
J: TRBJ2-4
V: TRBV18
D: NA
DNA: TGTGCCAGCTCACCCAGGCAGGGCTCCTATGACATTCAGTACTTC
CDR3: CASSPRQGSYDIQYF

size: NA
J: TRBJ1-2
V: TRBV7-3
D: NA
DNA: TGTGCCAGCAGACCCTACATCCTCGGGTATGGCTACACCTTC
CDR3: CASRPYILGYGYTF

size: few
J: TRBJ2-1
V: TRBV4-1
D: NA
DNA: TGCGCCAGCAGCCAAGACCCCAGGGGGGTATTATTTAATGAGCAGTTCTTC
CDR3: CASSQDPRGVLFNEQFF

size: few
J: TRBJ1-6
V: TRBV13
D: NA
DNA: TGTGCCAGCAGCTTAGGTGGACAGCGCCTCGGTTCACCCCTCCACTTT
CDR3: CASSLGGQRLGSPLHF

size: few
J: TRBJ2-7
V: TRBV11-2
D: NA
DNA: TGTGCCAGCAGCTTATTCGTCGAGGGGGGCCAGTACTTC
CDR3: CASSLFVEGGQYF

size: NA
J: TRBJ2-7
V: TRBV4-2
D: TRBD1
DNA: TGTGCCAGCAGCTCCCCCGGGACAGGGATCTACGAGCAGTACTTC
CDR3: CASSSPGTGIYEQYF

size: few
J: TRBJ2-7
V: TRBV28
D: NA
DNA: TGTGCCAGCAGTTCCGGACAGACCTACGAGCAGTACTTC
CDR3: CASSSGQTYEQYF

size: NA
J: TRBJ1-1
V: TRBV6-6
D: NA
DNA: TGTGCCAGCAGGGAATGGGCTGAAGCTTTCTTT
CDR3: CASREWAEAFF

size: once
J: TRBJ1-3
V: TRBV5-6
D: NA
DNA: TGTGCCAGCAGCTTTTCCCCTGTAGGAAACACCATATATTTT
CDR3: CASSFSPVGNTIYF

size: few
J: TRBJ2-7
V: TRBV10-3
D: NA
DNA: TGTGCCATCAGCTCTGATTACAGAGACTCCTACGAGCAGTACTTC
CDR3: CAISSDYRDSYEQYF